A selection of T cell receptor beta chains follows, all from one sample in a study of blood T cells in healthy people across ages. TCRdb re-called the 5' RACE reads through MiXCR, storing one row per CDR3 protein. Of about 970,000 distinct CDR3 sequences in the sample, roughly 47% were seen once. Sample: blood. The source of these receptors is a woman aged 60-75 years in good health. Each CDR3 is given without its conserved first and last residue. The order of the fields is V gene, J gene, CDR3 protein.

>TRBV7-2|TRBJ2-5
ASSLVDSSTQY
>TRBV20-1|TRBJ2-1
SASIGSSYNEQF
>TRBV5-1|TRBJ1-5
ASSPPGTRHRNQPQH
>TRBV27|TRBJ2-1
ASSFAVDNEQF
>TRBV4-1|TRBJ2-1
ASSLRKGMGTHLYNEQF
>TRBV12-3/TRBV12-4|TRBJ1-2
ASSLRGTGNYGYT
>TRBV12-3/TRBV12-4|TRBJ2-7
ASSVVASYEQY
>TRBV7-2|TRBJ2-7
ASSREAEQY
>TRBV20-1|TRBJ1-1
SARVDRATEAF
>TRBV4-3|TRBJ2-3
ASSQDLTAGDTQY
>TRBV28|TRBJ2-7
ASRPLAGLSYEQY
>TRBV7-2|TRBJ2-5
ASSPDRTRETQY
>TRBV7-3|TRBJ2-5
ASSLGATRGGETQY
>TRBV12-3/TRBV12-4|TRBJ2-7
ASSLDHGAFSYEQY
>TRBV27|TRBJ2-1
ASRGNEQF
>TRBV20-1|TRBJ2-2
SAINRGRGYDGELF
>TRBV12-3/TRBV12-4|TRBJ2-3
ASTSAGTSTDTQY
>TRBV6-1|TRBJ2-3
ASRHSERGSTDTQY
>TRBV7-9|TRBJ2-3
ASSLTAGTITDTQY
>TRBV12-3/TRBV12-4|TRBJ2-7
ASSQLAGVSCEQY